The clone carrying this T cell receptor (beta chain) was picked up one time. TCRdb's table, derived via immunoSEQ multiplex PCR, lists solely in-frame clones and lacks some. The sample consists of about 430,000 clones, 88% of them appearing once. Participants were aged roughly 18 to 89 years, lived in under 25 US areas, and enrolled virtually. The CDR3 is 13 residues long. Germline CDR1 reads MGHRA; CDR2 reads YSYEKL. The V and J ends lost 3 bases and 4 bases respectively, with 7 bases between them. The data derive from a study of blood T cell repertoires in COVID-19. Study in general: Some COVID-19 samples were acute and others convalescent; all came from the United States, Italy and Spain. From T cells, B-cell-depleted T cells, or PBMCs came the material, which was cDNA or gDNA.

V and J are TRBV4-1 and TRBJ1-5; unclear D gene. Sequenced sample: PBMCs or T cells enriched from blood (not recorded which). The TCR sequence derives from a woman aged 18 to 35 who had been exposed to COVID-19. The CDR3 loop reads CASSQVENQPQHF. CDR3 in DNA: TGCGCCAGCAGCCAGGTAGAGAATCAGCCCCAGCATTTT.